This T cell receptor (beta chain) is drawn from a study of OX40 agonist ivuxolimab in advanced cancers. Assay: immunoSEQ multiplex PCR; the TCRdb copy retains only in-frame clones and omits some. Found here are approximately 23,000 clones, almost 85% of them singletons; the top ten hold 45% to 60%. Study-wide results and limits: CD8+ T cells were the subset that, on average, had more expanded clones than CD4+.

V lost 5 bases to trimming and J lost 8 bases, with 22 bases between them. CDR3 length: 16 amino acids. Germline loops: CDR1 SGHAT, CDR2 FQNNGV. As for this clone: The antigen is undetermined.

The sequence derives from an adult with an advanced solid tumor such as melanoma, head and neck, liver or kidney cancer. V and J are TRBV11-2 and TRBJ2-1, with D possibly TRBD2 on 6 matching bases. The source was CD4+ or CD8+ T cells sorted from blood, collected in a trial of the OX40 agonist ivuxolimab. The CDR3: CASSPSGLDLNDEQFF. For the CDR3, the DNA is TGTGCCAGCAGCCCATCGGGACTCGACTTAAACGATGAGCAGTTCTTC.